Listed below are T cell receptor beta chains from one sample, sequenced in a study of CD4 T cells in relation to SARS-CoV-2 and coronaviruses. Using immunoSEQ multiplex PCR, the repertoire was profiled, and TCRdb retains in-frame clones only, with some absent. The sample lists some 65,000 clones, approximately 87% occurring once. The material sequenced was memory CD4+ T cells from PBMCs. These receptors were collected from a human donor in good health. Each CDR3 is given with its conserved first and last residue. D genes are given only for firm matches. Size values are once, few and many counts, or a class for expanded clones, and some rows have none.

CDR3 protein | CDR3 DNA | clone size | D gene | J gene | V gene
CASSLGGGLGGYTF | TGTGCCAGCAGCTTAGGGGGAGGGCTCGGTGGCTACACCTTC | once | NA | TRBJ1-2 | TRBV7-2
CASSFGTHSNQPQHF | TGTGCCAGCAGTTTTGGGACACATAGCAATCAGCCCCAGCATTTT | few | NA | TRBJ1-5 | TRBV28
CASSEGPSGGTYEQYF | TGTGCCAGCAGTGAAGGGCCTAGCGGGGGAACCTACGAGCAGTACTTC | NA | TRBD2 | TRBJ2-7 | TRBV2
CASSRTSGAAYNEQFF | TGTGCCAGCTCACGGACTAGCGGGGCAGCCTACAATGAGCAGTTCTTC | NA | TRBD2 | TRBJ2-1 | TRBV18
CASSKRTGVPYEQYF | TGTGCCAGCAGTAAGCGGACAGGGGTACCCTACGAGCAGTACTTC | NA | TRBD1 | TRBJ2-7 | TRBV6-2/TRBV6-3
CASSVGFLGASEAFF | TGTGCCAGCAGCGTAGGTTTTTTGGGAGCCTCTGAAGCTTTCTTT | NA | NA | TRBJ1-1 | TRBV9
CASSSLPGLGNTIYF | TGCGCCAGCAGCTCACTGCCGGGGCTCGGAAACACCATATATTTT | NA | NA | TRBJ1-3 | TRBV5-1
CASSIRRQETQYF | TGTGCCAGTAGTATCAGGAGACAAGAGACCCAGTACTTC | NA | NA | TRBJ2-5 | TRBV19
CASRDRDRSYSNQPQHF | TGTGCCAGCAGAGACCGGGACAGATCTTATAGCAATCAGCCCCAGCATTTT | few | TRBD1 | TRBJ1-5 | TRBV28
CASSTGNTEAFF | TGTGCCAGCAGTACAGGGAACACTGAAGCTTTCTTT | NA | NA | TRBJ1-1 | TRBV6-6
CASSSVGGEQYF | TGTGCCAGCAGCAGTGTGGGGGGGGAGCAGTACTTC | once | TRBD2 | TRBJ2-7 | TRBV12-3/TRBV12-4
CASRPGQGVDYGYTF | TGTGCCAGCAGACCCGGACAGGGAGTAGACTATGGCTACACCTTC | NA | TRBD1 | TRBJ1-2 | TRBV5-4
CASSTGTDTEAFF | TGTGCCAGCTCAACAGGGACAGACACTGAAGCTTTCTTT | NA | TRBD1 | TRBJ1-1 | TRBV18
CASSLMYQETQYF | TGTGCCAGCAGCTTAATGTACCAAGAGACCCAGTACTTC | NA | NA | TRBJ2-5 | TRBV11-3
CASSYVRGGSETQYF | TGTGCCAGCAGTTACGTTAGGGGAGGTTCGGAGACCCAGTACTTC | NA | NA | TRBJ2-5 | TRBV6-2/TRBV6-3
CASSEMTGGGQPQHF | TGTGCCAGCAGTGAAATGACAGGGGGCGGTCAGCCCCAGCATTTT | NA | TRBD1 | TRBJ1-5 | TRBV6-1
CASTASPQETQYF | TGTGCCAGCACGGCTTCCCCTCAAGAGACCCAGTACTTC | NA | NA | TRBJ2-5 | TRBV6-5
CAISEEGSKLFF | TGTGCCATCAGTGAGGAGGGGAGTAAATTGTTTTTT | NA | NA | TRBJ1-4 | TRBV10-3
CASSLESGSTDTQYF | TGCGCCAGCAGCTTGGAGTCGGGCAGCACAGATACGCAGTATTTT | NA | NA | TRBJ2-3 | TRBV5-1
CASSHRGPGATNEKLFF | TGCGCCAGCAGCCACCGGGGACCAGGGGCAACTAATGAAAAACTGTTTTTT | NA | NA | TRBJ1-4 | TRBV5-1
CATSGSNSPLHF | TGTGCCACCAGCGGGTCAAATTCACCCCTCCACTTT | NA | NA | TRBJ1-6 | TRBV15
CASSTYRQGAQAFF | TGTGCCAGCAGTACCTATCGACAGGGGGCCCAAGCTTTCTTT | NA | TRBD1 | TRBJ1-1 | TRBV28
CATQAGFNYGYTF | TGTGCCACCCAGGCCGGATTTAACTATGGCTACACCTTC | NA | NA | TRBJ1-2 | TRBV21-1
CASSLGGTYDTDTQYF | TGTGCCAGCAGCCTCGGAGGGACTTACGACACAGATACGCAGTATTTT | once | NA | TRBJ2-3 | TRBV11-3
CASSLGQSNTEAFF | TGTGCCAGCAGCTTAGGACAGAGCAACACTGAAGCTTTCTTT | NA | NA | TRBJ1-1 | TRBV7-9
CASSTGGVLNVHF | TGTGCCAGCAGTACAGGGGGCGTCCTCAATGTCCATTTT | few | TRBD1 | TRBJ1-5 | TRBV7-2
CASSLGVLRGPYNEQFF | TGTGCCAGCAGCTTAGGGGTTCTGCGGGGACCGTACAATGAGCAGTTCTTC | NA | NA | TRBJ2-1 | TRBV7-9
CASSPGRADTQYF | TGTGCCAGCAGCCCGGGGAGAGCAGATACGCAGTATTTT | NA | NA | TRBJ2-3 | TRBV5-8
CASSQDIGGQGGYTF | TGTGCCAGCAGCCAAGATATCGGGGGGCAAGGTGGCTACACCTTC | NA | NA | TRBJ1-2 | TRBV3-1/TRBV3-2
CASSTGQTYEQYF | TGTGCCAGCTCGACGGGACAAACATACGAGCAGTACTTC | NA | NA | TRBJ2-7 | TRBV18
CASSPRTGPGANVLTF | TGTGCCAGCAGCCCGCGGACAGGGCCTGGGGCCAACGTCCTGACTTTC | NA | TRBD1 | TRBJ2-6 | TRBV7-3
CASSQQGAAYEQYF | TGTGCCAGCAGTCAACAGGGGGCCGCCTACGAGCAGTACTTC | NA | TRBD1 | TRBJ2-7 | TRBV2
CASSTLDRGDTGELFF | TGCGCCAGCAGCACCTTAGACAGGGGGGATACCGGGGAGCTGTTTTTT | NA | TRBD1 | TRBJ2-2 | TRBV5-1
CASSLAGLAGGLSKTQYF | TGTGCCAGCAGCTTAGCGGGACTAGCGGGAGGGCTTTCAAAGACCCAGTACTTC | NA | TRBD2 | TRBJ2-5 | TRBV7-2
CASSIRGGNTEAFF | TGTGCCAGTAGTATAAGGGGGGGTAACACTGAAGCTTTCTTT | few | NA | TRBJ1-1 | TRBV19
CASSGQARSTDTQYF | TGTGCCAGCAGTGGTCAGGCTAGGAGTACAGATACGCAGTATTTT | NA | NA | TRBJ2-3 | TRBV2
CAWSGNGVGYTF | TGTGCCTGGAGTGGGAATGGAGTTGGCTACACCTTC | few | NA | TRBJ1-2 | TRBV30
CASSLAGQYNEQFF | TGTGCCAGCAGCTTAGCTGGTCAGTACAATGAGCAGTTCTTC | once | NA | TRBJ2-1 | TRBV7-9
CANRTEGNTIYF | TGTGCCAACCGGACAGAGGGAAACACCATATATTTT | NA | NA | TRBJ1-3 | TRBV2